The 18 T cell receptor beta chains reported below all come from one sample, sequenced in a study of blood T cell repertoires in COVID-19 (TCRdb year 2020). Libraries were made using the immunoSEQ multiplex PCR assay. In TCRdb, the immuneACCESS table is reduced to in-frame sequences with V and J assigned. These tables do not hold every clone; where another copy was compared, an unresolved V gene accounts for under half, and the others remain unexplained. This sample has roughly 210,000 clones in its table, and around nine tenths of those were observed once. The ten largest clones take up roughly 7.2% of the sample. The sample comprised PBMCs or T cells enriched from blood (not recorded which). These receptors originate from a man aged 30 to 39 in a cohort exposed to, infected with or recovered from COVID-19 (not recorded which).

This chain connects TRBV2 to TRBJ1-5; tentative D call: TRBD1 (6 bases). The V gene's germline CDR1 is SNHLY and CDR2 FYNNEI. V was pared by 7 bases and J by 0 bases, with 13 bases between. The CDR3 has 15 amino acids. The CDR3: CASTPQGFSNQPQHF. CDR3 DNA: TGTGCCAGCACTCCACAGGGCTTTAGCAATCAGCCCCAGCATTTT.

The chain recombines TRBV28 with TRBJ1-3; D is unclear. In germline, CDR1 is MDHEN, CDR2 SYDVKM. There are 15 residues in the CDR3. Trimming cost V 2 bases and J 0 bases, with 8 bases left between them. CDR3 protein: CASSLPRDSGNTIYF. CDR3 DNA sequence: TGTGCCAGCAGTTTACCCCGGGACTCTGGAAACACCATATATTTT.

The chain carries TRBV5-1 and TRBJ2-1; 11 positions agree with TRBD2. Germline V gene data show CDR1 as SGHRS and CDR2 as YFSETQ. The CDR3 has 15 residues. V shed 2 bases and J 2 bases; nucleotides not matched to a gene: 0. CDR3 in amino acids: CASSFSGGAYNEQFF. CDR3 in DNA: TGCGCCAGCAGCTTTAGCGGGGGGGCCTACAATGAGCAGTTCTTC. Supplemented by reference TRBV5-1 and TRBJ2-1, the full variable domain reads KAGVTQTPRYLIKTRGQQVTLSCSPISGHRSVSWYQQTPGQGLQFLFEYFSETQRNKGNFPGRFSGRQFSNSRSEMNVSTLELGDSALYLCASSFSGGAYNEQFFGPGTRLTVL.

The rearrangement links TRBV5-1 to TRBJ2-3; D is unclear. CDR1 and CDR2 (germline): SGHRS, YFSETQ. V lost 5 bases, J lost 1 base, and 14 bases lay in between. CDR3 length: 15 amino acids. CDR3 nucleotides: TGCGCCAGCAGTCAAAGACCGGCGGGCACAGATACGCAGTATTTT. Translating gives CASSQRPAGTDTQYF.

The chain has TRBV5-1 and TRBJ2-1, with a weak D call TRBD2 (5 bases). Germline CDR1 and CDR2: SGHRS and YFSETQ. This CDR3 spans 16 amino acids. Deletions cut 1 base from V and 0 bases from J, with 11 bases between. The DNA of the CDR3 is TGCGCCAGCAGCTTGAGTGCACGGGGCTCCTACAATGAGCAGTTCTTC. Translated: CASSLSARGSYNEQFF.

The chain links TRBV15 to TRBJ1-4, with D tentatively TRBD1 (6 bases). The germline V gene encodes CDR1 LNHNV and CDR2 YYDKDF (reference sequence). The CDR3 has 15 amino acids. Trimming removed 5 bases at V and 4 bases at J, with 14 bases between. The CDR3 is CATSGNRAGNEKLFF. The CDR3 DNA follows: TGTGCCACCAGCGGAAACAGGGCGGGTAATGAAAAACTGTTTTTT.

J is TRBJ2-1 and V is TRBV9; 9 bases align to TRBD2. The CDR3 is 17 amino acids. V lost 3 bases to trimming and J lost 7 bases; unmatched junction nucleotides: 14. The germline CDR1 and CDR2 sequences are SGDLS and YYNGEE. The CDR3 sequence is CASSGPAVRGRANEQFF. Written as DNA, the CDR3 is TGTGCCAGCAGCGGGCCGGCGGTTCGCGGGAGGGCGAATGAGCAGTTCTTC. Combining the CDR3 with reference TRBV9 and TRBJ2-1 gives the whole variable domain DSGVTQTPKHLITATGQRVTLRCSPRSGDLSVYWYQQSLDQGLQFLIQYYNGEERAKGNILERFSAQQFPDLHSELNLSSLELGDSALYFCASSGPAVRGRANEQFFGPGTRLTVL.

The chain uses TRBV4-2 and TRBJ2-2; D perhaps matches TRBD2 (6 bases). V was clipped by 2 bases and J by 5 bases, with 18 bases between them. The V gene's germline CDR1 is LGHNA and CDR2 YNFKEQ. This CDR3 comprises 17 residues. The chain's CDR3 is CASSQSPRDSKTGELFF. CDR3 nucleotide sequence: TGTGCCAGCAGCCAATCACCCCGGGACTCCAAAACCGGGGAGCTGTTTTTT.

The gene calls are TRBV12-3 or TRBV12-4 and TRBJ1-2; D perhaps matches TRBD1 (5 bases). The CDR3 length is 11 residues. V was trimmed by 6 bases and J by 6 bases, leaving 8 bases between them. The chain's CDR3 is CASSRVHGYTF. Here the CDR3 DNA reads TGTGCCAGCAGCAGGGTCCATGGCTACACCTTC.

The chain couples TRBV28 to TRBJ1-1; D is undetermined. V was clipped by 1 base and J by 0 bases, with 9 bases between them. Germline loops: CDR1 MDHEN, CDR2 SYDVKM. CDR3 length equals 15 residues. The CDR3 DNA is TGTGCCAGCAGTTTATTCGTGGCCATGAACACTGAAGCTTTCTTT. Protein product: CASSLFVAMNTEAFF.

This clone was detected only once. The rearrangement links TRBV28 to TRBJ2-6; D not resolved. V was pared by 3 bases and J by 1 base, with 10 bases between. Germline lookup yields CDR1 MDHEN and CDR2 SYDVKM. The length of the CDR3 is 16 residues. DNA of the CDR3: TGTGCCAGCAGTTTGAGTCGCGGATCTGGGGCCAACGTCCTGACTTTC. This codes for CASSLSRGSGANVLTF. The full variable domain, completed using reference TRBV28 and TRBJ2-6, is DVKVTQSSRYLVKRTGEKVFLECVQDMDHENMFWYRQDPGLGLRLIYFSYDVKMKEKGDIPEGYSVSREKKERFSLILESASTNQTSMYLCASSLSRGSGANVLTFGAGSRLTVL.

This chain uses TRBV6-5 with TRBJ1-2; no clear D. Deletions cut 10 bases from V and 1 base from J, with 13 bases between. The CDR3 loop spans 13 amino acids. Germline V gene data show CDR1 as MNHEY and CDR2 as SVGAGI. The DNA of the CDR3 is TGTGCCACCGCTAGATCGTTTAACTATGGCTACACCTTC. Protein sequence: CATARSFNYGYTF.

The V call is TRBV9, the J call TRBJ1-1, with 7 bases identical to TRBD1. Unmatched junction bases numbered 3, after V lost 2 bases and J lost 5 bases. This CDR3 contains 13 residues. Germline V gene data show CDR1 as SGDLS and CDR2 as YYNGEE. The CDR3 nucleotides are TGTGCCAGCAGCGTTTCAGGGGGGACTGAAGCTTTCTTT. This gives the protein CASSVSGGTEAFF.

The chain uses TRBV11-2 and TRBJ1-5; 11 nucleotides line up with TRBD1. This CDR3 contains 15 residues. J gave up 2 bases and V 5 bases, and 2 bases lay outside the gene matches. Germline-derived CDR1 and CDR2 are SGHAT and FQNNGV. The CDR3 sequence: CASSPDRGRNQPQHF. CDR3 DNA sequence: TGTGCCAGCAGCCCGGACAGGGGGCGCAATCAGCCCCAGCATTTT.

The CDR3 region is CASQGSGTGSPEAFF. Here the CDR3 DNA reads TGTGCCAGTCAAGGGTCAGGGACAGGGTCCCCTGAAGCTTTCTTT. This sequence joins TRBV19 and TRBJ1-1; 9 nucleotides match TRBD1. CDR1 and CDR2 from the germline V gene are LNHDA and SQIVND (reference sequence). This CDR3 comprises 15 residues. Trimming at V came to 8 bases and at J to 6 bases, leaving 13 bases not matched to a gene.

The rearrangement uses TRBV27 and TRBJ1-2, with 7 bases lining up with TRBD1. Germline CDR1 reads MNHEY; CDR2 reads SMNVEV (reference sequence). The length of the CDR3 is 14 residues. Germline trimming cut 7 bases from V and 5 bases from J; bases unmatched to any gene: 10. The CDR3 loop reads CASNPRTGPYGYTF. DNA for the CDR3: TGTGCCAGCAACCCGAGGACAGGTCCTTATGGCTACACCTTC.

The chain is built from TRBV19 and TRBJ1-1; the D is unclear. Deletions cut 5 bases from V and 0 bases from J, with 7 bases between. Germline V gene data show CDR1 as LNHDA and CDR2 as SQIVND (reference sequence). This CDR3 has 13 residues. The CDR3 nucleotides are TGTGCCAGTAGTGCGAGTATGAACACTGAAGCTTTCTTT. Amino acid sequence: CASSASMNTEAFF.

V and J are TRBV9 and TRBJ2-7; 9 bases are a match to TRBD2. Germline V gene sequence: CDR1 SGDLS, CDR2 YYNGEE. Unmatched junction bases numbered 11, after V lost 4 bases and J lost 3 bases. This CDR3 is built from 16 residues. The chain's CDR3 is CASSTRAVAGDYEQYF. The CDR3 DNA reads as TGTGCCAGCAGCACCCGGGCGGTAGCGGGAGACTACGAGCAGTACTTC. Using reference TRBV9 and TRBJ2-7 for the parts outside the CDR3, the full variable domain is DSGVTQTPKHLITATGQRVTLRCSPRSGDLSVYWYQQSLDQGLQFLIQYYNGEERAKGNILERFSAQQFPDLHSELNLSSLELGDSALYFCASSTRAVAGDYEQYFGPGTRLTVT.